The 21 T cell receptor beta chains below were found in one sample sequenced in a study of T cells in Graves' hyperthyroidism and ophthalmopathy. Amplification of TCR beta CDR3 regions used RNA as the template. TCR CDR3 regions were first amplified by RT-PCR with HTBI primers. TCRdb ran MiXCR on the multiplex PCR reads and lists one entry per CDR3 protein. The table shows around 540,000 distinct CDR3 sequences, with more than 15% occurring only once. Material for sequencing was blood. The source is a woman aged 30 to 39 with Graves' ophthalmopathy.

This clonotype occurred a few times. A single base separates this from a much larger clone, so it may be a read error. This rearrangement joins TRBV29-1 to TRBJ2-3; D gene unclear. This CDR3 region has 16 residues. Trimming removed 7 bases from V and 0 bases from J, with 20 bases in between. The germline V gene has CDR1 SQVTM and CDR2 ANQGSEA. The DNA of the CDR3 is TGCAGCGGACGCGGCGGATTCCAATCTAGCACAGATACGCAGTATTTT. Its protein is CSGRGGFQSSTDTQYF.

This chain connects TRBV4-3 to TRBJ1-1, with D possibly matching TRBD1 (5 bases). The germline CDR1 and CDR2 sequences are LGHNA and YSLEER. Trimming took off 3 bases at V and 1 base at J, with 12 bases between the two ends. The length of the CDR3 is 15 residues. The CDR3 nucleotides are TGCGCCAGCAGCCAGACCGGGACCAAGAACACTGAAGCTTTCTTT. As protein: CASSQTGTKNTEAFF.

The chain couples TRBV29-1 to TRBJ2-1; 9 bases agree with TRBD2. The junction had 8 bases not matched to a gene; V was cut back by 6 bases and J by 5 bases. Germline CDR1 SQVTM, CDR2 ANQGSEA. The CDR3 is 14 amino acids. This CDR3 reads CSVGGLAGDNEQFF. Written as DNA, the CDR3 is TGCAGCGTCGGGGGACTAGCCGGAGACAATGAGCAGTTCTTC.

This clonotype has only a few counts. CDR3 coding DNA: TGTGCCAGCAGGTATAACGGCCCACTCGAAAATGAGCAGTTCTTC. Translation gives CASRYNGPLENEQFF. This chain connects TRBV27 to TRBJ2-1; no reliable D call. Trimming pared 6 bases from V and 7 bases from J, leaving 19 bases between. Germline V gene sequence: CDR1 MNHEY, CDR2 SMNVEV (reference sequence). This CDR3 is 15 amino acids long.

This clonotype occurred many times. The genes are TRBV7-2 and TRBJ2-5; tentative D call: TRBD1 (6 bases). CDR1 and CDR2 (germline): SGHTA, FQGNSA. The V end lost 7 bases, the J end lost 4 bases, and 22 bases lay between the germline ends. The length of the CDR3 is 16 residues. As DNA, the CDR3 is TGTGCCAGCAAGCCGGGACAAATTACCTATGGAGAGACCCAGTACTTC. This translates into CASKPGQITYGETQYF.

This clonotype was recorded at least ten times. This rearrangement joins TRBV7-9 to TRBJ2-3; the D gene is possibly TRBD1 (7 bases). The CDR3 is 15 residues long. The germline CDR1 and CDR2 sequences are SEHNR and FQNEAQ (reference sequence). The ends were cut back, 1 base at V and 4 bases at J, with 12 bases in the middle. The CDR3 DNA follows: TGTGCCAGCAGCTTAGACAGGGGAGGTGCAGATACGCAGTATTTT. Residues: CASSLDRGGADTQYF.

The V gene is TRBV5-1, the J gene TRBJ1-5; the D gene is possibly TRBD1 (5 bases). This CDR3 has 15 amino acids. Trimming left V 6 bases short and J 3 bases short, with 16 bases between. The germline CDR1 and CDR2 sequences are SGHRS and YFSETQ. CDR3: CASKPFTGTNQPQHF. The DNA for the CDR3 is TGCGCCAGCAAGCCTTTTACAGGCACCAATCAGCCCCAGCATTTT.

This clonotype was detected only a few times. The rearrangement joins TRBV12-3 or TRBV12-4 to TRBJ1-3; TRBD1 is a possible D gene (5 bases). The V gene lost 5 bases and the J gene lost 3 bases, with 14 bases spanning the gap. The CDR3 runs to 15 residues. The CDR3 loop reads CASSDQGSGGNTIYF. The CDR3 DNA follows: TGTGCCAGCAGTGACCAGGGTTCCGGTGGAAACACCATATATTTT.

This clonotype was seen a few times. CDR3 in DNA: TGTGCCAGCAGCCCCAGTACCCCGGACAGCGTGAACACTGAAGCTTTCTTT. Residues: CASSPSTPDSVNTEAFF. V gene TRBV13 combines with J gene TRBJ1-1; tentatively, D is TRBD1 (6 bases). The CDR3 is made up of 17 amino acids. Germline V lookup: CDR1 PRHDT, CDR2 FYEKMQ (reference sequence). Trimming pared 5 bases from V and 0 bases from J, leaving 19 bases between.

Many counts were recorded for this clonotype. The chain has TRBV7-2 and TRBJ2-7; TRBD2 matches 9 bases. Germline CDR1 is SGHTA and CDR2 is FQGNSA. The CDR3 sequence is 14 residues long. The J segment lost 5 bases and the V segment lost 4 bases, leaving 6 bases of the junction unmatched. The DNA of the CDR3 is TGTGCCAGCAGCTCCTCACTAGCGGGCCACGAGCAGTACTTC. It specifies CASSSSLAGHEQYF.

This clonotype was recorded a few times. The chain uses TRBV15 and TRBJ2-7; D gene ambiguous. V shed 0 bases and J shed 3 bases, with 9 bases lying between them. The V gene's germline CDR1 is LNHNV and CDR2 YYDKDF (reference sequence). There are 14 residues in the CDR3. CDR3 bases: TGTGCCACCAGCAGAGATTACCAGAACTACGAGCAGTACTTC. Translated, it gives CATSRDYQNYEQYF.

DNA of the CDR3: TGTGCCAGCAGCGCCTTGGGACCGGCTTTCTTT. Its protein is CASSALGPAFF. The chain has TRBV7-2 and TRBJ1-1; perhaps TRBD1 as D (5 bases). Germline V gene sequence: CDR1 SGHTA, CDR2 FQGNSA. V was trimmed by 5 bases and J by 11 bases, leaving 12 bases between them. This CDR3 comprises 11 residues.

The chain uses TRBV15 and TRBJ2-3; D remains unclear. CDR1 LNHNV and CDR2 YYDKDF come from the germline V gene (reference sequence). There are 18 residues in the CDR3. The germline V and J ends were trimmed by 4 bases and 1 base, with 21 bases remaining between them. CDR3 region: CATSIKGGLAARTDTQYF. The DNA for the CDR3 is TGTGCCACCAGCATAAAGGGTGGGCTTGCGGCGCGCACAGATACGCAGTATTTT.

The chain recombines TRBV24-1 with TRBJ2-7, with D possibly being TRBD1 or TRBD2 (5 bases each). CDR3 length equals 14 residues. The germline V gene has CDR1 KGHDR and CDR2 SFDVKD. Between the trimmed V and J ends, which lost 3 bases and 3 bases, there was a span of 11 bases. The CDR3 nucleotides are TGTGCCACCAGTGATGCTAGTGGGGGCTACGAGCAGTACTTC. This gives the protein CATSDASGGYEQYF.

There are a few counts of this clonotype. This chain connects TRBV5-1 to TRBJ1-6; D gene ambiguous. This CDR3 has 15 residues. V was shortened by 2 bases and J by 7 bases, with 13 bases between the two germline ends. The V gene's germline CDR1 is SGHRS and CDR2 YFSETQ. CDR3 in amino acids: CASSLGLNVNSPLHF. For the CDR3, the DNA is TGCGCCAGCAGCTTAGGGCTAAACGTCAATTCACCCCTCCACTTT. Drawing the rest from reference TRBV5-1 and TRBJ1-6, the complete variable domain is KAGVTQTPRYLIKTRGQQVTLSCSPISGHRSVSWYQQTPGQGLQFLFEYFSETQRNKGNFPGRFSGRQFSNSRSEMNVSTLELGDSALYLCASSLGLNVNSPLHFGNGTRLTVT.

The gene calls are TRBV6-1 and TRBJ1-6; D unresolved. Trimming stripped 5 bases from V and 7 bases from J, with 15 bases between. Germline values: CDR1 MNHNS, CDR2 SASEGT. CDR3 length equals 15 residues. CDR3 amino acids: CASSTNKAGNSPLHF. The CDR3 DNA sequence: TGTGCCAGCAGTACGAACAAAGCGGGGAATTCACCCCTCCACTTT.

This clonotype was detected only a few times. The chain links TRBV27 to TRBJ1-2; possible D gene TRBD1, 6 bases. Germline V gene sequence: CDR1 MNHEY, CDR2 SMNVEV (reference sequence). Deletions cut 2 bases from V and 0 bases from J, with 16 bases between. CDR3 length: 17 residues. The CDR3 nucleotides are TGTGCCAGCAGTTTAAAGCTAGGAGACAGGTCTAACTATGGCTACACCTTC. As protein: CASSLKLGDRSNYGYTF.

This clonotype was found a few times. CDR3: CASSPQSGPSYEQYF. CDR3 nucleotide sequence: TGTGCCAGCAGTCCCCAGAGCGGGCCCTCCTACGAGCAGTACTTC. The genes are TRBV25-1 and TRBJ2-7, with a weak D call TRBD2 (6 bases). V lost 5 bases to trimming and J lost 0 bases, with 14 bases between them. CDR3 length: 15 amino acids. Germline V gene sequence: CDR1 MGHDK, CDR2 SYGVNS.

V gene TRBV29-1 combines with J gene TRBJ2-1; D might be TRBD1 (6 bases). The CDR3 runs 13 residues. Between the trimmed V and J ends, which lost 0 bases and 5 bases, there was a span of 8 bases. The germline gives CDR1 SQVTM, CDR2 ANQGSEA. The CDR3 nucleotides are TGCAGCGTTGAAGACGGACAGCACAATGAGCAGTTCTTC. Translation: CSVEDGQHNEQFF.

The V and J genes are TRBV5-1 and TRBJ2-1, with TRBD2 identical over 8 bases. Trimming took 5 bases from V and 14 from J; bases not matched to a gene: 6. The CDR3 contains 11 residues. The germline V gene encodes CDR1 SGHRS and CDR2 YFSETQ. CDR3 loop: CASRRAGVEFF. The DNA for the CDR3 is TGCGCCAGCAGACGAGCGGGAGTAGAGTTCTTC.

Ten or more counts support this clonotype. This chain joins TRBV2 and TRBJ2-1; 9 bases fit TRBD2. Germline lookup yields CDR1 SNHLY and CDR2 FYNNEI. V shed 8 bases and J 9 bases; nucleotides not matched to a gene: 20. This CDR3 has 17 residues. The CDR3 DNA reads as TGTGCCAGCGGACAGACTAGCGGACTCCCCGAAGATAGTGAGCAGTTCTTC. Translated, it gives CASGQTSGLPEDSEQFF.